The rows below give T cell receptor beta chains drawn from one sample of a study of cytomegalovirus exposure and HLA in healthy donors. Clones were sequenced by immunoSEQ multiplex PCR, and TCRdb holds only the in-frame ones, with some missing. The sample has 200,000 or so clones, roughly nine tenths seen once. Sequencing input: PBMCs. Receptors were obtained from a girl under two years old in good health and CMV-seronegative. The CDR3 runs from the conserved cysteine through the conserved F or W. Fields, in order: J gene, D gene, clone size, V gene, CDR3 protein, CDR3 DNA. D genes are given only for firm matches. Some rows have no size entry. The others give once, few or many, or a class for an expanded clone.

TRBJ1-1	.	.	TRBV7-9	CASSTRTAANTEAFF	TGTGCCAGCAGCACACGGACAGCCGCGAACACTGAAGCTTTCTTT
TRBJ1-2	TRBD1	.	TRBV6-5	CASSYGVRTGSYGYTF	TGTGCCAGCAGTTACGGGGTCAGGACAGGGAGCTATGGCTACACCTTC
TRBJ1-4	TRBD1	.	TRBV19	CASSPGTGGLLFF	TGTGCCAGTAGCCCCGGAACAGGGGGGTTACTGTTTTTT
TRBJ2-7	.	once	TRBV29-1	CSVEGAGMSGIGPYEQYF	TGCAGCGTTGAAGGGGCAGGTATGAGTGGAATAGGCCCCTACGAGCAGTACTTC
TRBJ1-2	.	once	TRBV7-9	CASSLVQGLVGYTF	TGTGCCAGCAGCTTAGTGCAGGGGTTGGTGGGCTACACCTTC
TRBJ2-7	TRBD1	once	TRBV11-2	CASSRQGYEQYF	TGTGCCAGCAGTAGACAGGGCTACGAGCAGTACTTC
TRBJ2-1	.	.	TRBV7-8	CASSFGGHYNEQFF	TGTGCCAGCTCCTTCGGGGGTCACTACAATGAGCAGTTCTTC
TRBJ2-3	TRBD2	.	TRBV7-9	CASSLGTSGTRTDTQYF	TGTGCCAGCAGCCTAGGGACTAGCGGGACCCGCACAGATACGCAGTATTTT
TRBJ2-3	.	.	TRBV5-1	CASSLVGADTQYF	TGCGCCAGCAGCTTGGTTGGAGCAGATACGCAGTATTTT
TRBJ1-1	TRBD1	.	TRBV5-5	CASSLGTGTEAFF	TGTGCCAGCAGCTTGGGGACAGGGACTGAAGCTTTCTTT
TRBJ1-6	TRBD1	.	TRBV6-5	CASSTGGQSPLHF	TGTGCCAGCAGCACAGGGGGCCAGTCACCCCTCCACTTT
TRBJ2-5	.	few	TRBV7-7	CASSLEAIGYQETQYF	TGTGCCAGCAGCTTAGAGGCTATCGGGTACCAAGAGACCCAGTACTTC
TRBJ2-7	.	.	TRBV6-4	CASSAQQGDEQYF	TGTGCCAGCAGTGCTCAACAGGGAGACGAGCAGTACTTC
TRBJ2-7	.	.	TRBV5-6	CASSPTEQAYEQYF	TGTGCCAGCAGCCCCACAGAACAAGCCTACGAGCAGTACTTC
TRBJ2-7	TRBD2	.	TRBV6-4	CASSDSREGYEQYF	TGTGCCAGCAGTGACTCGCGGGAGGGCTACGAGCAGTACTTC
TRBJ2-7	.	.	TRBV6-6	CASSSSGQAYEQYF	TGTGCCAGCAGTTCCTCGGGCCAAGCTTACGAGCAGTACTTC
TRBJ1-2	.	once	TRBV18	CASSPGAGEGYTF	TGTGCCAGCTCACCTGGCGCAGGGGAGGGCTACACCTTC
TRBJ2-7	.	.	TRBV7-9	CASSPYSYEQYF	TGTGCCAGCAGCCCGTACAGCTACGAGCAGTACTTC
TRBJ1-5	.	few	TRBV2	CASSGRSNQPQHF	TGTGCCAGCAGTGGGAGGAGCAATCAGCCCCAGCATTTT
TRBJ1-2	TRBD1	.	TRBV19	CASSTTGTDAYGYTF	TGTGCCAGTAGTACGACAGGGACGGATGCCTATGGCTACACCTTC
TRBJ1-5	.	.	TRBV21-1	CASSKYDAKQGGPRTNLSNQPQHF	TGTGCCAGCAGCAAATACGATGCGAAACAGGGAGGGCCTCGGACAAACCTCTCTAATCAGCCCCAGCATTTT
TRBJ1-5	.	few	TRBV30	CAWKPRGENQPQHF	TGTGCCTGGAAACCCAGGGGAGAGAATCAGCCCCAGCATTTT
TRBJ1-1	.	few	TRBV14	CASSQGLFGYMNTEAFF	TGTGCCAGCAGCCAAGGTCTATTCGGGTACATGAACACTGAAGCTTTCTTT
TRBJ1-3	.	few	TRBV9	CASSVSNRGNTIYF	TGTGCCAGCAGCGTATCTAACCGTGGAAACACCATATATTTT
TRBJ1-6	.	.	TRBV5-6	CASSLDAVPRGNSPLHF	TGTGCCAGCAGCTTGGATGCCGTCCCAAGGGGTAATTCACCCCTCCACTTT
TRBJ2-1	TRBD2	few	TRBV5-1	CASRGTSGHNEQFF	TGCGCCAGCAGAGGGACTAGTGGTCACAATGAGCAGTTCTTC
TRBJ2-7	.	.	TRBV4-1	CASSQLGLPRDEQYF	TGCGCCAGCAGCCAATTGGGACTCCCAAGGGACGAGCAGTACTTC
TRBJ2-5	TRBD1	once	TRBV7-9	CASSRVLGDSQETQYF	TGTGCCAGCAGCCGGGTACTCGGGGACAGCCAAGAGACCCAGTACTTC
TRBJ1-6	TRBD1	.	TRBV9	CASSVTGVGNSPLHF	TGTGCCAGCAGCGTGACAGGGGTTGGTAATTCACCCCTCCACTTT